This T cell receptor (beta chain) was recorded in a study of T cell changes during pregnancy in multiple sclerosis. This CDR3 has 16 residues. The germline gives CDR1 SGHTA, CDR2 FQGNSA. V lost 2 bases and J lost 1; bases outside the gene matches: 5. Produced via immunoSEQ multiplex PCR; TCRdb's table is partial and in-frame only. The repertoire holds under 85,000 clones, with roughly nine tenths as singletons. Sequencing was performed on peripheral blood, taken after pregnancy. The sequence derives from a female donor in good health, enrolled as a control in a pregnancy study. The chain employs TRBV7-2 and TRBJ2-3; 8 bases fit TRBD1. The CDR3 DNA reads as TGTGCCAGCAGCTTAACACCGGGACAGGGCACAGATACGCAGTATTTT. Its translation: CASSLTPGQGTDTQYF.